This T cell receptor (beta chain) was sequenced during a study of response to subunit inactivated influenza vaccine. In its sample, this clonotype was seen a few times. Its specificity is unknown. Looked up from germline, CDR1 is SEHNR and CDR2 is FQNEAQ (reference sequence). Trimming stripped 3 bases from V and 5 bases from J, with 10 bases between. The CDR3 loop spans 13 amino acids. Study results and caveats: The authors suggested that every seasonal influenza vaccination recruits few new T cells.

TCRdb reprocessed the RT-PCR reads via MiXCR and lists one record per CDR3 protein. The sample records some 160,000 distinct CDR3 sequences, 9.5% to 13% being singletons. V usage is TRBV7-9 and J usage is TRBJ2-5, with D hard to call. The specimen was non-naive T cells sorted from PBMCs, collected 40 to 50 days after vaccination. The origin of this receptor is a man in his fifties who received an inactivated influenza vaccine. CDR3 DNA: TGTGCCAGCAGCTTTCAAGGTCGGGAGACCCAGTACTTC. Translated: CASSFQGRETQYF.